This T cell receptor beta chain was captured by sequencing in a study of control samples from healthy donors and cancer patients. CDR3 length equals 14 residues. Trimming cost V 3 bases and J 6 bases, with 12 bases left between them. Germline V gives CDR1 SGHTA, CDR2 FQGNSA. Profiling relied on immunoSEQ multiplex PCR, and the TCRdb table lists in-frame clones only, not all of them. Among 150,000 to 200,000 clones listed, over 95% were seen once. This clonotype originated in a woman in her 30s in good health. The sequenced material came from blood. The genes are TRBV7-2 and TRBJ2-1; D perhaps matches TRBD1 (6 bases). The CDR3 protein is CASSFGQGSNEQFF. CDR3 in DNA: TGTGCCAGCAGCTTTGGTCAGGGGAGCAATGAGCAGTTCTTC.